The source of this T cell receptor beta chain is a study of cytomegalovirus exposure and HLA in healthy donors. General study results and limits: Sequencing likely generated an artifact that appeared as a cluster of highly shared sequence variants. Using the classifier, cytomegalovirus status was reportedly diagnosed with high specificity and sensitivity.

In the PCR, 60 Vbeta and 13 Jbeta primers were used. The method was immunoSEQ multiplex PCR; TCRdb's version includes in-frame clones alone and lacks a portion of them. The sample includes more than 90,000 clones, about 80% of them seen just once. The germline V and J ends were trimmed by 3 bases and 2 bases, with 14 bases remaining between them. Germline-derived CDR1 and CDR2 are MNHNS and SASEGT. The CDR3 spans 15 residues. In regard to this clone: The antigen remains undetermined.

What was sequenced was PBMCs. The chain joins TRBV6-1 to TRBJ2-7, with D possibly being TRBD1 (5 bases). This clonotype was obtained from a middle-aged man in good health and CMV-seronegative. CDR3 nucleotide sequence: TGTGCCAGCAGTGACGTGCGACAGAGCACCTACGAGCAGTACGTC. As protein: CASSDVRQSTYEQYV.